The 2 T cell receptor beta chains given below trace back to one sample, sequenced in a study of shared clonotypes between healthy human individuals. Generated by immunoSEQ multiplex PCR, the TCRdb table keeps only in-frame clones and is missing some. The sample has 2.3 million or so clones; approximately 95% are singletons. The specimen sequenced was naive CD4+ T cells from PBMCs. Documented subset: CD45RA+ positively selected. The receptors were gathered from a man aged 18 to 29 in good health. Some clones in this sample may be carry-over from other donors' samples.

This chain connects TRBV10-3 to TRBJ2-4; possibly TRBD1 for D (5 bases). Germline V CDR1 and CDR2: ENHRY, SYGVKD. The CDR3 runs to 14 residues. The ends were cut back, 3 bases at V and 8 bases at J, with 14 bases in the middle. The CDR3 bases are TGTGCCATCAGTGACTCAGGGTCTCGGGACATTCAGTACTTC. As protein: CAISDSGSRDIQYF.

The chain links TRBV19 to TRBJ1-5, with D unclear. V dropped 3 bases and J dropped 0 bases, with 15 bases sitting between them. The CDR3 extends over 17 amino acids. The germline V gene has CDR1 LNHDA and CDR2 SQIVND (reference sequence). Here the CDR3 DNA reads TGTGCCAGTAGTATGAGGTACAGATCATATAGCAATCAGCCCCAGCATTTT. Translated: CASSMRYRSYSNQPQHF.